The next 9 T cell receptor beta chains were all read from a single sample in a study of OX40 agonist ivuxolimab in advanced cancers. Method: immunoSEQ multiplex PCR; TCRdb's copy keeps in-frame clones and lacks some. Found here are about 53,000 clones, 85% to 90% of them singletons; the top ten hold 11%. Sequencing used CD4+ or CD8+ T cells sorted from blood, obtained in a trial of the OX40 agonist ivuxolimab. Receptors were obtained from an adult with an advanced solid tumor such as melanoma, head and neck, liver or kidney cancer.

The chain is built from TRBV28 and TRBJ2-6; D is undetermined. The CDR3 totals 16 residues. From germline, CDR1 is MDHEN and CDR2 SYDVKM. Trimming shortened V by 5 bases and J by 6 bases, and 17 bases separated the two germline ends. CDR3 DNA: TGTGCCAGCAGTCCCATTGGCGCCCTTCAGGCCAACGTCCTGACTTTC. This codes for CASSPIGALQANVLTF.

The rearrangement links TRBV10-3 to TRBJ2-2; D gene unclear. The CDR3 length is 13 residues. Germline values: CDR1 ENHRY, CDR2 SYGVKD. V was cut by 7 bases and J by 6 bases, with 12 bases left in between. Written as DNA, the CDR3 is TGTGCCATCACCCCCGAAGGACCCGGGGAGCTGTTTTTT. Residues: CAITPEGPGELFF.

The gene calls are TRBV6-1 and TRBJ2-5; TRBD1 aligns across 9 bases. The length of the CDR3 is 15 residues. The V segment lost 6 bases and the J segment 5 bases; nucleotides outside the gene matches: 10. CDR1 and CDR2 (germline): MNHNS, SASEGT. CDR3 DNA sequence: TGTGCCAGCAGCAGACAGGGGGACAGCCTGGAGACCCAGTACTTC. Translated: CASSRQGDSLETQYF.

This chain connects TRBV6-1 to TRBJ2-5; 9 positions match TRBD1. CDR1 MNHNS and CDR2 SASEGT come from the germline V gene. With V trimmed by 5 bases and J by 3 bases, 4 bases remained unmatched. The CDR3 runs 14 residues. As DNA, the CDR3 is TGTGCCAGCAGTCGACAGGGGGGAGAAGAGACCCAGTACTTC. This codes for CASSRQGGEETQYF.

V usage is TRBV7-2 and J usage is TRBJ2-7, with TRBD1 matching over 7 bases. Germline loops: CDR1 SGHTA, CDR2 FQGNSA. CDR3 size: 15 residues. V trimming: 3 bases; J trimming: 5 bases; junction bases outside the gene matches: 10. This CDR3 reads CASSLLTGHLHEQYF. The CDR3 nucleotides read TGTGCCAGCAGCTTGTTGACAGGGCACCTACACGAGCAGTACTTC.

The V call is TRBV5-4, the J call TRBJ2-5; 9 bases match TRBD1. Trimming cost V 0 bases and J 5 bases; bases outside gene matches: 2. This CDR3 comprises 14 residues. The germline CDR1 and CDR2 sequences are SGHNT and YYREEE (reference sequence). DNA of the CDR3: TGTGCCAGCAGCTTGGCCGGACAGGGGGAGACCCAGTACTTC. Translated: CASSLAGQGETQYF.

The V and J genes are TRBV5-5 and TRBJ1-3; weak D call: TRBD1 (6 bases). The CDR3 has 14 amino acids. Deletions cut 5 bases from V and 1 base from J, with 10 bases between. Germline V gives CDR1 SGHKS, CDR2 YYEKEE (reference sequence). The DNA of the CDR3 is TGTGCCAGCAGACCGGGGACATCTGGAAACACCATATATTTT. Residues: CASRPGTSGNTIYF.

The chain links TRBV7-2 to TRBJ2-3; D is unclear. Trimming removed 2 bases from V and 0 bases from J, with 9 bases in between. The CDR3 contains 15 residues. The germline CDR1 and CDR2 sequences are SGHTA and FQGNSA. In nucleotides, the CDR3 is TGTGCCAGCAGCTTAAGTCGGGCTAGCACAGATACGCAGTATTTT. As protein: CASSLSRASTDTQYF.

This clone is a singleton in its sample. The chain combines TRBV6-1 with TRBJ1-1, with 10 bases matching TRBD1. V shed 7 bases, J shed 4 bases, and the junction held 3 bases outside the gene matches. CDR1 MNHNS and CDR2 SASEGT come from the germline V gene. The CDR3 runs 13 residues. The CDR3: CASMDRGVTEAFF. The CDR3 DNA is TGTGCCAGCATGGACAGGGGGGTCACTGAAGCTTTCTTT.